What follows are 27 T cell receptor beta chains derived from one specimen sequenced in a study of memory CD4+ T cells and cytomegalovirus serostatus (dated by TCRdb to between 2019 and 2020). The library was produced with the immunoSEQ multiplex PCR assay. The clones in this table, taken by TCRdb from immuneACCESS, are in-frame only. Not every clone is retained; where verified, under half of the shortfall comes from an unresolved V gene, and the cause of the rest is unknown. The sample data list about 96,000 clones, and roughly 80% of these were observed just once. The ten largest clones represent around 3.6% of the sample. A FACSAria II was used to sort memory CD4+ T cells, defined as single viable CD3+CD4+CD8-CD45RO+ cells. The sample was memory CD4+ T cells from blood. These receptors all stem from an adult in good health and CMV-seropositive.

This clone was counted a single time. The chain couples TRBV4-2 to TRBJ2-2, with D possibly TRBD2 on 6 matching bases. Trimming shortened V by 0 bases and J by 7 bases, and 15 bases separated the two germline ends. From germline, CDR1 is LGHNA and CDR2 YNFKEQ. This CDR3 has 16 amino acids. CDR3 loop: CASSQDRAREDGELFF. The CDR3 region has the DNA TGTGCCAGCAGCCAAGATCGCGCCAGGGAGGACGGGGAGCTGTTTTTT.

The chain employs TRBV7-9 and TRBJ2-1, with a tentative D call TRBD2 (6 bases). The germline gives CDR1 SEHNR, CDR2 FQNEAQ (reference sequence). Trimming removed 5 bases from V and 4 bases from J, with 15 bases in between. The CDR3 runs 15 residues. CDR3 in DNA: TGTGCCAGCAGCCCGGGGGAGACGCCTTACAATGAGCAGTTCTTC. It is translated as CASSPGETPYNEQFF.

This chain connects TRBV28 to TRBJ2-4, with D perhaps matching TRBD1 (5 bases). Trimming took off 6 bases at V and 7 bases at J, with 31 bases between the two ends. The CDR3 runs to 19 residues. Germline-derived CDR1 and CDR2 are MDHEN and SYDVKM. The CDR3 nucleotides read TGTGCCAGCAGGACCAACCGGAGACAGTTTCGGTCACTCGGGAACATTCAGTACTTC. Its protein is CASRTNRRQFRSLGNIQYF.

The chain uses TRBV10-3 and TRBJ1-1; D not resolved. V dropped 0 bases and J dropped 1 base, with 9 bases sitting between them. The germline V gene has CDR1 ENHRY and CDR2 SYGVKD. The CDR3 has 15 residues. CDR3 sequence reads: CAISESVLKNTEAFF. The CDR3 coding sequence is TGTGCCATCAGTGAGTCTGTTTTGAAGAACACTGAAGCTTTCTTT.

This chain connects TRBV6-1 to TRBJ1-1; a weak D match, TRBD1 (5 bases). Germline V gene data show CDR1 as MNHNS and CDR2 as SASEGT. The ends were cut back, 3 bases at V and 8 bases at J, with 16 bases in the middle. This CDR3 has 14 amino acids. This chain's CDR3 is CASSELSGYGEAFF. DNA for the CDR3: TGTGCCAGCAGTGAGCTTTCAGGGTACGGAGAAGCTTTCTTT.

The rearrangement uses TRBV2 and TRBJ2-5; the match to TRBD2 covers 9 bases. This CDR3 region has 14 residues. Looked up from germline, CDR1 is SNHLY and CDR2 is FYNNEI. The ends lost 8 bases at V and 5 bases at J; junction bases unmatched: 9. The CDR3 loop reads CASHDGLASETQYF. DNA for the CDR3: TGTGCCAGCCACGACGGACTAGCGAGCGAGACCCAGTACTTC. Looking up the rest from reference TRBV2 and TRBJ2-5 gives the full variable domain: EPEVTQTPSHQVTQMGQEVILRCVPISNHLYFYWYRQILGQKVEFLVSFYNNEISEKSEIFDDQFSVERPDGSNFTLKIRSTKLEDSAMYFCASHDGLASETQYFGPGTRLLVL.

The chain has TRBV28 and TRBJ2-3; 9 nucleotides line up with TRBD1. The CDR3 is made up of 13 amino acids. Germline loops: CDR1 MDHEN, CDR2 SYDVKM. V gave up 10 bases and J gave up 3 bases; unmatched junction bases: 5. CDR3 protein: CANGDRVTDTQYF. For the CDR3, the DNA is TGTGCCAACGGGGACAGGGTGACAGATACGCAGTATTTT.

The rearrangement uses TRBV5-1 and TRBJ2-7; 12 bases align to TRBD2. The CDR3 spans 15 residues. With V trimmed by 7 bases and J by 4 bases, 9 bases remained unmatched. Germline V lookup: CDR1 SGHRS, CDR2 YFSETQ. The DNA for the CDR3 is TGCGCCAGCGCGATTCAACTAGCGGGAGGATACGAGCAGTACTTC. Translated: CASAIQLAGGYEQYF.

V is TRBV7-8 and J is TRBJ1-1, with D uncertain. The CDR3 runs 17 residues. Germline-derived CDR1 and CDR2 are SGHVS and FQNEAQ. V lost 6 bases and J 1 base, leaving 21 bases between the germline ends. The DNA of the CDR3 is TGTGCCAGCAGATCCACGAGCAAAATGGGATGGAACACTGAAGCTTTCTTT. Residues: CASRSTSKMGWNTEAFF.

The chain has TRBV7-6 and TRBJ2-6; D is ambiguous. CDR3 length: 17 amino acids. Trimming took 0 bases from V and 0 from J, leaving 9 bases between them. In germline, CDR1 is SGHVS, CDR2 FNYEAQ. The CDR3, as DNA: TGTGCCAGCAGCTTAGCGCCCCAGTACTCTGGGGCCAACGTCCTGACTTTC. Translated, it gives CASSLAPQYSGANVLTF.

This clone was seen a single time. The CDR3 loop reads CASRGLSGGRVYQQFF. The DNA of the CDR3 is TGTGCCAGCAGGGGTTTGTCCGGCGGGAGGGTCTACCAGCAGTTCTTC. This chain joins TRBV28 and TRBJ2-1; 9 bases fit TRBD2. The CDR3 contains 16 residues. With 6 bases clipped from V and 11 bases from J, the junction kept 17 bases outside the gene matches. Germline values: CDR1 MDHEN, CDR2 SYDVKM.

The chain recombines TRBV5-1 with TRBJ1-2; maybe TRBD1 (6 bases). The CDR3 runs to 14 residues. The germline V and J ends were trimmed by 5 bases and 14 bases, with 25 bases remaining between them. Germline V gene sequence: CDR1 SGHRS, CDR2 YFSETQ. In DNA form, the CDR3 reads TGCGCCAGCAGTTACGATACCGGGACACCAACGTGGACCTTC. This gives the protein CASSYDTGTPTWTF. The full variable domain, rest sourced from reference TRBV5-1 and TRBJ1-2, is KAGVTQTPRYLIKTRGQQVTLSCSPISGHRSVSWYQQTPGQGLQFLFEYFSETQRNKGNFPGRFSGRQFSNSRSEMNVSTLELGDSALYLCASSYDTGTPTWTFGSGTRLTVV.

The CDR3 coding sequence is TGTGCCAGCAGCACAGACACTGAAGCTTTCTTT. It specifies CASSTDTEAFF. The chain uses TRBV7-6 and TRBJ1-1; D unclear. The germline V gene encodes CDR1 SGHVS and CDR2 FNYEAQ. CDR3 length: 11 residues. V was trimmed by 5 bases and J by 3 bases, leaving 4 bases between them.

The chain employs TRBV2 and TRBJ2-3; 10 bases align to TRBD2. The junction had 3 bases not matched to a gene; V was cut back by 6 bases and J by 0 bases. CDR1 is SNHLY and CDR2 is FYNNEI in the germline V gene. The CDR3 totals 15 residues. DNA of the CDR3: TGTGCCAGCAGAAGGACTAGCGGAAGCACAGATACGCAGTATTTT. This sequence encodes CASRRTSGSTDTQYF.

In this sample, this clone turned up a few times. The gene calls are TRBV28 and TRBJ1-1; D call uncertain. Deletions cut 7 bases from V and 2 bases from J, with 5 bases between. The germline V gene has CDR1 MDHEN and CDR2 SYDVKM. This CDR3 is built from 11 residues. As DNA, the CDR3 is TGTGCCAGCATCCTTAACACTGAAGCTTTCTTT. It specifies CASILNTEAFF.

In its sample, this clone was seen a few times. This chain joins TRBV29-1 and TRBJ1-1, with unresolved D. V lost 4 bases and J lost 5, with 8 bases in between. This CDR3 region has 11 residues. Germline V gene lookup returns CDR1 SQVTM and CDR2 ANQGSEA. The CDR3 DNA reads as TGCAGCGTTGCTGTGTTAACTGAAGCTTTCTTT. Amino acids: CSVAVLTEAFF.

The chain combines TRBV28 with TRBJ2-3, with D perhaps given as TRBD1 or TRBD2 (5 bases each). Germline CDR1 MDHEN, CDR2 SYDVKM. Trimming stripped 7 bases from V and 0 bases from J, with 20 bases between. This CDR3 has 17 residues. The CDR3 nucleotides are TGTGCCAGCATCCCGACGATCGGGGCCAGTAGCACAGATACGCAGTATTTT. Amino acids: CASIPTIGASSTDTQYF.

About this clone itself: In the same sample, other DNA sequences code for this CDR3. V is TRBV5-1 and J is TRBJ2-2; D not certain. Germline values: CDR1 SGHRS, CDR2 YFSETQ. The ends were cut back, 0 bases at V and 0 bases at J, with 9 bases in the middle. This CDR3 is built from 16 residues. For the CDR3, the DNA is TGCGCCAGCAGCTTGGACGGGCCCGCGAACACCGGGGAGCTGTTTTTT. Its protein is CASSLDGPANTGELFF.

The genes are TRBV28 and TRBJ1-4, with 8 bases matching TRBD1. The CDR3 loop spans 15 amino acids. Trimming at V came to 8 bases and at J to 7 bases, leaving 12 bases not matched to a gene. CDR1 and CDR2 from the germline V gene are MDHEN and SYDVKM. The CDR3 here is CASRPSDRVSEKLFF. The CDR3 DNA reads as TGTGCCAGCCGACCCTCGGACAGGGTGTCTGAAAAACTGTTTTTT. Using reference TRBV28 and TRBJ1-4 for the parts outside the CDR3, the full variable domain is DVKVTQSSRYLVKRTGEKVFLECVQDMDHENMFWYRQDPGLGLRLIYFSYDVKMKEKGDIPEGYSVSREKKERFSLILESASTNQTSMYLCASRPSDRVSEKLFFGSGTQLSVL.

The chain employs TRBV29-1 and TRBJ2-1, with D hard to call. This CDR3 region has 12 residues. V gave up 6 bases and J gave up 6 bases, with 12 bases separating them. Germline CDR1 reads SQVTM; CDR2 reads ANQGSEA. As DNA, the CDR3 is TGCAGCGTAGGGTGGGATTTCAATGAGCAGTTCTTC. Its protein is CSVGWDFNEQFF.

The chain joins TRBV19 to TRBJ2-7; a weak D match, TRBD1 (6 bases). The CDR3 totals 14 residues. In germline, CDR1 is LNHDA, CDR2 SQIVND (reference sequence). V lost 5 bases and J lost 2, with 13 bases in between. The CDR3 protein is CASSPRQVAYEQYF. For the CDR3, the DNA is TGTGCCAGTAGTCCGCGACAGGTCGCCTACGAGCAGTACTTC.

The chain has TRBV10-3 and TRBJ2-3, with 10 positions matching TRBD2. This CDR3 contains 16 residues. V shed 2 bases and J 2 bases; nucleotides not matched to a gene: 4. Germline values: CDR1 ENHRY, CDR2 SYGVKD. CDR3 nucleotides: TGTGCCATCAGTGAGAAGGGGACTAGCGCCACAGATACGCAGTATTTT. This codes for CAISEKGTSATDTQYF.

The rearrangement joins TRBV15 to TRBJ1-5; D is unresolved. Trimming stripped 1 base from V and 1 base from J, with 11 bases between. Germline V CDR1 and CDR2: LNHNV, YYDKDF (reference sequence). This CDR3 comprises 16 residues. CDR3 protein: CATSRVWGSSNQPQHF. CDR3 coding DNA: TGTGCCACCAGCAGAGTTTGGGGATCAAGCAATCAGCCCCAGCATTTT.

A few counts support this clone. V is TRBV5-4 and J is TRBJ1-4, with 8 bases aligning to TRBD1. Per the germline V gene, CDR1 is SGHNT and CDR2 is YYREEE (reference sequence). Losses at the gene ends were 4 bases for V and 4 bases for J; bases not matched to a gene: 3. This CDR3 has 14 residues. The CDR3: CASSQTGVNEKLFF. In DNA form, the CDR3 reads TGTGCCAGCAGCCAGACAGGGGTTAATGAAAAACTGTTTTTT.

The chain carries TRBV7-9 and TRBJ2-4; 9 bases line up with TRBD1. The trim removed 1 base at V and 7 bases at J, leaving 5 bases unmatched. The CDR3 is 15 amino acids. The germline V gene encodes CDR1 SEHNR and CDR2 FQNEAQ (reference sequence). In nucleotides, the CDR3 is TGTGCCAGCAGCTTAGGACAGGGGGGAGTTAACATTCAGTACTTC. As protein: CASSLGQGGVNIQYF.

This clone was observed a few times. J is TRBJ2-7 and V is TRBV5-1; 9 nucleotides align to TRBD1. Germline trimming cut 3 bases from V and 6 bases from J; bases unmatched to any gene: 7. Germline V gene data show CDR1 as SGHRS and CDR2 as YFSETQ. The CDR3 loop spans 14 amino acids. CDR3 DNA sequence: TGCGCCAGCAGCTCCCAGGGACAGGGTGGCGAGCAGTACTTC. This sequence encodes CASSSQGQGGEQYF.

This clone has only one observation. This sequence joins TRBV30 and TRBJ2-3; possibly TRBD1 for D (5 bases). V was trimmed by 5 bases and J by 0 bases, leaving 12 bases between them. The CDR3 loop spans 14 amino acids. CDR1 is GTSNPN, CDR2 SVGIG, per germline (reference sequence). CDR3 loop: CAWRAGSSTDTQYF. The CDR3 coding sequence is TGTGCCTGGCGTGCAGGGTCCAGCACAGATACGCAGTATTTT.